The source of this TCR beta chain is a study of blood T cell repertoires in COVID-19. Some clones are missing from TCRdb's copy, which holds only in-frame ones; the method was immunoSEQ multiplex PCR. This sample has about 490,000 clones, with 70% to 90% found just once. This CDR3 has 14 residues. Germline V gene data show CDR1 as MGHDK and CDR2 as SYGVNS. With 9 bases removed from V and 5 bases from J, the gap between germline ends came to 19 bases. Sequences were obtained from peripheral blood. The genes are TRBV25-1 and TRBJ1-1, with D perhaps matching TRBD1 (6 bases). This sequence was found in a human donor in a cohort sampled during active COVID-19. The CDR3 sequence is CASEGRGGRTEAFF. The CDR3 DNA sequence: TGTGCCAGTGAGGGACGCGGGGGCAGGACTGAAGCTTTCTTT.